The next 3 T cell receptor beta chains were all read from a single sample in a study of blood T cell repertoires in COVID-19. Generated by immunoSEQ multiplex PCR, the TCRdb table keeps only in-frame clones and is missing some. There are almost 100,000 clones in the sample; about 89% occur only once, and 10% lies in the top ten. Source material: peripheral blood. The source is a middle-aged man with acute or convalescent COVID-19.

CDR3 amino acids: CASSLARVSTDTQYF. DNA of the CDR3: TGTGCCAGCAGCTTGGCCAGGGTGTCAACAGATACGCAGTATTTT. The chain joins TRBV5-8 to TRBJ2-3, with a tentative D call TRBD1 (5 bases). V was pared by 0 bases and J by 3 bases, with 11 bases between. Germline V gives CDR1 SGHTS, CDR2 YDEGEE. The CDR3 spans 15 residues.

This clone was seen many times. CDR3: CASSPLSGTGIGRQYF. Here the CDR3 DNA reads TGTGCCAGCAGCCCTTTATCCGGGACAGGGATAGGTCGGCAGTACTTC. The chain joins TRBV3-1 (or the pseudogene TRBV3-2) to TRBJ2-7; the match to TRBD1 covers 9 bases. This CDR3 contains 16 residues. V lost 4 bases to trimming and J lost 9 bases; unmatched junction nucleotides: 16. CDR1 and CDR2 from the germline V gene are LGHDT and YNNKEL (reference sequence).

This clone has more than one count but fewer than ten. The CDR3 DNA is TGCGCCAGCAGTGACAGGGGAGTACAGCCCCAGCATTTT. Encoded protein: CASSDRGVQPQHF. The chain employs TRBV10-2 and TRBJ1-5; possible D gene TRBD1, 6 bases. Germline CDR1 is WSHSY and CDR2 is SAAADI. With 3 bases removed from V and 7 bases from J, the gap between germline ends came to 10 bases. This CDR3 spans 13 amino acids.